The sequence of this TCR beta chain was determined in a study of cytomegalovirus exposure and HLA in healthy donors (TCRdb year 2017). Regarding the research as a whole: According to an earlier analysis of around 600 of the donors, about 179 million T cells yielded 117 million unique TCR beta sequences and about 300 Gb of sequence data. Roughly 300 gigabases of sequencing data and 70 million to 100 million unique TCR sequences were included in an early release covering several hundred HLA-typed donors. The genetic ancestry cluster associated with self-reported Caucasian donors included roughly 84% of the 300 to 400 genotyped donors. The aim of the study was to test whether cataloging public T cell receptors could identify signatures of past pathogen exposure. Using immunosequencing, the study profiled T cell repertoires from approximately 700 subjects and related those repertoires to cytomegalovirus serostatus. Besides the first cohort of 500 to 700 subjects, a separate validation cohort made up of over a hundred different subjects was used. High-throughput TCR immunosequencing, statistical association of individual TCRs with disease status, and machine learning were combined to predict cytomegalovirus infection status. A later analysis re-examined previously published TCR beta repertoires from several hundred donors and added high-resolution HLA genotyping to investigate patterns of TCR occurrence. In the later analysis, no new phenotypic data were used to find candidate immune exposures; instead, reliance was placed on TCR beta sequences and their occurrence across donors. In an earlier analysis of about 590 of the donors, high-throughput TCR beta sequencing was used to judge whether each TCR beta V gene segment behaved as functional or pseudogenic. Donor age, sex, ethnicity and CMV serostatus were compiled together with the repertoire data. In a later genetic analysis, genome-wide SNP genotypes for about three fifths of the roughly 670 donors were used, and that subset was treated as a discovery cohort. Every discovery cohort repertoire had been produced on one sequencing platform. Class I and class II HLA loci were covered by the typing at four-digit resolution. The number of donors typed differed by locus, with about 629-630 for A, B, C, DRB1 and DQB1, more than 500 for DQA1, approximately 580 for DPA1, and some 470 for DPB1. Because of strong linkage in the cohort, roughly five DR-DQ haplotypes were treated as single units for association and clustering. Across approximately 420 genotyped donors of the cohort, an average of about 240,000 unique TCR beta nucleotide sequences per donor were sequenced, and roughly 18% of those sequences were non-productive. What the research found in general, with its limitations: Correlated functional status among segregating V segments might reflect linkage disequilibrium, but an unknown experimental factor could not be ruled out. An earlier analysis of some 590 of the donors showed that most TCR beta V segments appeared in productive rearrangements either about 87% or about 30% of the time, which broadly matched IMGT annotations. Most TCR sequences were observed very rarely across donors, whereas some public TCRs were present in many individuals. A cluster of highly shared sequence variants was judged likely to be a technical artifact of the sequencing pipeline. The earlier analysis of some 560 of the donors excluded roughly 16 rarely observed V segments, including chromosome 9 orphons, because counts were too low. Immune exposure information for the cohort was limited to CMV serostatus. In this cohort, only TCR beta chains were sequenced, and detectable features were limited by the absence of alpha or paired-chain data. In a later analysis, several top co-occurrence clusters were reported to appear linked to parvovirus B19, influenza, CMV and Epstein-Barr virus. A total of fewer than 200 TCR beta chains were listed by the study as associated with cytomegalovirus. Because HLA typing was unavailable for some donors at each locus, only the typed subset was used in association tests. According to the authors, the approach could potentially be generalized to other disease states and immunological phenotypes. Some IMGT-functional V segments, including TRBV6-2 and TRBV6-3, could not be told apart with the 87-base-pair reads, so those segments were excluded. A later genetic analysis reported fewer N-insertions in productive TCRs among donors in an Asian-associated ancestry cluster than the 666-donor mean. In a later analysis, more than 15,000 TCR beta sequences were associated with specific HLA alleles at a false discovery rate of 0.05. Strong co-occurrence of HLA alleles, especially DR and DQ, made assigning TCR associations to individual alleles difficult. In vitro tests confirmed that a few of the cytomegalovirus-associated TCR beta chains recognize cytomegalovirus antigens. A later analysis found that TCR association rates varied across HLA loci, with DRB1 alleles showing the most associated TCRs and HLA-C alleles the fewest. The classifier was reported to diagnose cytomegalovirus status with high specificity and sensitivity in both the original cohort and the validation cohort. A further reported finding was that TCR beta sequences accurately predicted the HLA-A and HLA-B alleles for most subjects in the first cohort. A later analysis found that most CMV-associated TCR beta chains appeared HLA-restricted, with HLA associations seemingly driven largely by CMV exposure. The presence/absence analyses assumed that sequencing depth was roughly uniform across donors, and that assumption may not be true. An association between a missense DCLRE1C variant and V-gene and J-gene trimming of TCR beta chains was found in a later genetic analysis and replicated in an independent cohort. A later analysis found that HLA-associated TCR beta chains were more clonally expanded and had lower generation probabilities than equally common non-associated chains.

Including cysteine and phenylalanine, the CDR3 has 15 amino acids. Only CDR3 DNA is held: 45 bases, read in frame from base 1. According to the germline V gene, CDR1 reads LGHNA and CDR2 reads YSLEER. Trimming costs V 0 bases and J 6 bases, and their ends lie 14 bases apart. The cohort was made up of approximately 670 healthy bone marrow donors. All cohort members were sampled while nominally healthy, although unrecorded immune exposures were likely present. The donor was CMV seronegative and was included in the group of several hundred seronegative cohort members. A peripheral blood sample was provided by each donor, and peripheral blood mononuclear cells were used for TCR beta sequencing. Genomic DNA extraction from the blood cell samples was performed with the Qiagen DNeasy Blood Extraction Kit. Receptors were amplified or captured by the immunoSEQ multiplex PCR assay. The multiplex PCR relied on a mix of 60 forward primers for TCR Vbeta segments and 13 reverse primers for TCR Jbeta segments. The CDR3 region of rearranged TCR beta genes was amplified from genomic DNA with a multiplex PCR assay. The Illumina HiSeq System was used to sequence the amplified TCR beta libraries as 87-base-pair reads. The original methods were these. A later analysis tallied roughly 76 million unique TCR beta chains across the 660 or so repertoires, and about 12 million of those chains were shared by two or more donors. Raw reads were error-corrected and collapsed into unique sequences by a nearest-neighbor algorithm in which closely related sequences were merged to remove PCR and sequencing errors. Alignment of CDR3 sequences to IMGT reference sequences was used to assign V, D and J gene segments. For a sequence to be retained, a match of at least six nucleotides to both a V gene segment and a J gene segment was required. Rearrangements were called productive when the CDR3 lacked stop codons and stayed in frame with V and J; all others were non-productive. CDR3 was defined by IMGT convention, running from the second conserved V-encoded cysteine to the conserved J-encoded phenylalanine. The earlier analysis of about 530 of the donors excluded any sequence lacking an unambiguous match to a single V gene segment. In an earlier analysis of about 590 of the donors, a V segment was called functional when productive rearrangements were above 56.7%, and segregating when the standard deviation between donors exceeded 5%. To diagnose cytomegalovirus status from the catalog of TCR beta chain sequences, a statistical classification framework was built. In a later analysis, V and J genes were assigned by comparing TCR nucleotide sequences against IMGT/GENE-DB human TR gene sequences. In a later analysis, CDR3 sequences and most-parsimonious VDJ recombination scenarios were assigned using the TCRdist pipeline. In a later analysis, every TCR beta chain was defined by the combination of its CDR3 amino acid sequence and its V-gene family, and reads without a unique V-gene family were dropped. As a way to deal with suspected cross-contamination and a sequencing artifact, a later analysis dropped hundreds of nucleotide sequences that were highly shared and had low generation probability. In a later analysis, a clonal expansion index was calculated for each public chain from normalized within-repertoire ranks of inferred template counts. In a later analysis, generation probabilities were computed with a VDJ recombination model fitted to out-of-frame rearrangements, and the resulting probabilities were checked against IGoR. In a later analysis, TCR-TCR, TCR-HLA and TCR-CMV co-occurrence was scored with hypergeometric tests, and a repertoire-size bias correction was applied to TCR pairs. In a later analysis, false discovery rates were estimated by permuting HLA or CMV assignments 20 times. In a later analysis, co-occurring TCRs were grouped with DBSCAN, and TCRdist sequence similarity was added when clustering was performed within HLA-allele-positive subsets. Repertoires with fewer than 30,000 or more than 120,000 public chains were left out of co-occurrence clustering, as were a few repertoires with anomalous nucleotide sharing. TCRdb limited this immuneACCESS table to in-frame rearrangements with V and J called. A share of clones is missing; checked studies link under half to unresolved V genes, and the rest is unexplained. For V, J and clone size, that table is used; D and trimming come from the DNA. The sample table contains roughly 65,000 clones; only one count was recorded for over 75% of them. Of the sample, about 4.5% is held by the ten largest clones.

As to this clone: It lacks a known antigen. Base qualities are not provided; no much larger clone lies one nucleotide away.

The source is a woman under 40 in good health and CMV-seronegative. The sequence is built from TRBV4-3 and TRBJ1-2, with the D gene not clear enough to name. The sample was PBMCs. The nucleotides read TGCGCCAGCAGCCAAGACGAATTAGTGGTAGATGGCTACACCTTC. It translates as CASSQDELVVDGYTF.